This is a list of T cell receptor beta chains from one sample in a study of PD-1 blockade in classical Hodgkin lymphoma. TCRdb's copy holds only in-frame clones and misses some; the assay was immunoSEQ multiplex PCR. The top ten clones hold roughly 8.1% of a sample with around 65,000 clones, nearly 90% of them seen once. This material consisted of peripheral blood mononuclear cells (PBMCs), taken before the fourth cycle of nivolumab. All receptors come from a human donor with classical Hodgkin lymphoma. Each CDR3 is given with its conserved first and last residue. A D gene is named only where the DNA matches it firmly. Expanded clones get a size class; other rows say once, few or many, or leave the size out.

>-|TRBJ1-6|TRBV5-1|-
TGCGCCAGCAGCTTGGAAGGGTGGGCTGGGGACCCCGGTTCACCCCTCCACTTT
CASSLEGWAGDPGSPLHF
>-|TRBJ2-7|TRBV7-9|-
TGTGCCAGCAGCTTAGGTGGAGTCTACGAGCAGTACTTC
CASSLGGVYEQYF
>-|TRBJ2-7|TRBV6-5|-
TGTGCCAGCAGTGACGGGACTTATTCCTACGAGCAGTACTTC
CASSDGTYSYEQYF
>-|TRBJ2-1|TRBV28|few
TGTGCCAGCAGACAGGCCGGGACAACTACCCAAACGGATGAGCAGTTCTTC
CASRQAGTTTQTDEQFF
>TRBD2|TRBJ2-3|TRBV7-2|-
TGTGCCAGCAGCTTAGTGGGCGGGGGGAGAGATACGCAGTATTTT
CASSLVGGGRDTQYF
>-|TRBJ1-1|TRBV7-9|-
TGTGCCAGCAGCTTGGGGGTTGAAGCTTTCTTT
CASSLGVEAFF
>-|TRBJ1-5|TRBV19|-
TGTGCCAGTAGTAGGGTAACCGGACTTATCCATCAGCCCCAGCATTTT
CASSRVTGLIHQPQHF
>TRBD1|TRBJ1-1|TRBV5-1|-
TGCGCCAGCAGCCGGGACAGGGAGAACACTGAAGCTTTCTTT
CASSRDRENTEAFF
>TRBD2|TRBJ2-3|TRBV6-4|-
TGTGCCAGCAGGAAGGAAGCGGGGGAGCCCACAGATACGCAGTATTTT
CASRKEAGEPTDTQYF
>-|TRBJ1-2|TRBV29-1|-
TGCAGCGTTGCTAGGGAATCCTATGGCTACACCTTC
CSVARESYGYTF
>-|TRBJ2-6|TRBV12-5|-
TGTGCTAGTGGCACCTCTGGGGCCAACGTCCTGACTTTC
CASGTSGANVLTF
>-|TRBJ1-5|TRBV10-3|once
TGTGCCATCAGTGAGTCAGGACAGAATAGCAATCAGCCCCAGCATTTT
CAISESGQNSNQPQHF
>-|TRBJ1-4|TRBV30|-
TGTGCCTGGAGTGTCGGCCGGACTAATGAAAAACTGTTTTTT
CAWSVGRTNEKLFF
>TRBD1|TRBJ1-2|TRBV7-9|-
TGTGCCAGCAGCCCGGGACAGCAAAGCTATGGCTACACCTTC
CASSPGQQSYGYTF
>TRBD1|TRBJ2-2|TRBV5-4|once
TGTGCCAGCAGCCAAGGGACAGGGAACCCCGGGGAGCTGTTTTTT
CASSQGTGNPGELFF
>TRBD2|TRBJ2-3|TRBV10-3|-
TGTGCCACGGGGAGCGGGGGGGCTAGCACAGATACGCAGTATTTT
CATGSGGASTDTQYF
>-|TRBJ2-7|TRBV6-5|-
TGTGCCAGCACCCCCGACGCCCCTACGGGCTACGAGCAGTACTTC
CASTPDAPTGYEQYF
>-|TRBJ1-1|TRBV11-2|-
TGTGCCAGCAGCCCGTTAGAGGTACCTAAGATATGGGGCACTGAAGCTTTCTTT
CASSPLEVPKIWGTEAFF
>-|TRBJ2-2|TRBV19|few
TGTGCCAGTAGTACAAGAAGCGTCGGGGAGCTGTTTTTT
CASSTRSVGELFF
>-|TRBJ2-7|TRBV5-1|-
TGCGCCAGCAGCTTGGCGGTCCCCTACGAGCAGTACTTC
CASSLAVPYEQYF
>TRBD2|TRBJ2-1|TRBV5-1|once
TGCGCCAGCAGCTTGCCTAGCGGTGATTACAATGAGCAGTTCTTC
CASSLPSGDYNEQFF
>-|TRBJ1-1|TRBV5-1|-
TGCGCCAGCAGCTTGGGTCGTAGACAGTACACTGAAGCTTTCTTT
CASSLGRRQYTEAFF
>TRBD2|TRBJ2-2|TRBV7-3|-
TGTGCCAGCAGCCCCAACCGGGGGGGCTTGAGGACCGGGGAGCTGTTTTTT
CASSPNRGGLRTGELFF
>-|TRBJ2-3|TRBV6-1|few
TGTGCCAGCAGTGGAGGACAACCCGGCACAGATACGCAGTATTTT
CASSGGQPGTDTQYF
>-|TRBJ2-7|TRBV12-2|-
TGTGCAAGTCGCTTCCTCCCGGTCCCTGACAGTCCTTGGAAACCCTACGAGCAGTACTTC
CASRFLPVPDSPWKPYEQYF
>-|TRBJ1-1|TRBV7-8|-
TGTGCCAGCAGCTTACGACAGGCCACTGAAGCTTTCTTT
CASSLRQATEAFF
>-|TRBJ1-6|TRBV25-1|-
TGTGCCAGCAGTGGATCCCGACAGTATAATTCACCCCTCCACTTT
CASSGSRQYNSPLHF
>-|TRBJ2-1|TRBV19|-
TGTGCCAGTAGTATAAGCCGGGACAATGAGCAGTTCTTC
CASSISRDNEQFF
>-|TRBJ1-1|TRBV5-1|once
TGCGCCAGCAGCTTGGCAGGGAACACTGAAGCTTTCTTT
CASSLAGNTEAFF
>-|TRBJ2-3|TRBV7-9|-
TGTGCCAGCAGCTTAGGCGTAGATACGCAGTATTTT
CASSLGVDTQYF
>-|TRBJ2-5|TRBV5-1|-
TGCGCCAGCAGCTTGGCCGGCCCAGGGGCCCAAGAGACCCAGTACTTC
CASSLAGPGAQETQYF
>-|TRBJ2-7|TRBV5-1|once
TGCGCCAGCAGCTTGGAGGGGGGTGGTGAGCAGTACTTC
CASSLEGGGEQYF
>-|TRBJ2-1|TRBV27|-
TGTGCCAGCAGTTTAAGTCTAGCACACTCCTACAATGAGCAGTTCTTC
CASSLSLAHSYNEQFF
>-|TRBJ1-4|TRBV28|-
TGTGCCAGCAGCCAACCCTACACGGCAACTAATGAAAAACTGTTTTTT
CASSQPYTATNEKLFF
>TRBD1|TRBJ2-7|TRBV6-5|few
TGTGCCAGCAGTGAACAGGGGTGGACCTACGAGCAGTACTTC
CASSEQGWTYEQYF
>-|TRBJ2-1|TRBV11-2|-
TGTGCCAGCAGCTTATCTGGGGGCCGAGCCCCGAATGAGCAGTTCTTC
CASSLSGGRAPNEQFF
>TRBD2|TRBJ2-7|TRBV7-2|-
TGTGCCAGCAGCTGGACTAGCCTGAACGAGCAGTACTTC
CASSWTSLNEQYF
>-|TRBJ2-1|TRBV18|-
TGTGCCAGCTCACCAGTGAGACTCCAGGGGAACAATGAGCAGTTCTTC
CASSPVRLQGNNEQFF
>-|TRBJ2-7|TRBV6-1|-
TGTGCCAGCAGTGAATTGGGTAGCTCCTACGAGCAGTACTTC
CASSELGSSYEQYF
>-|TRBJ2-3|TRBV7-9|-
TGTGCCAGCAGCTCCCTTTTGGGGGGACACGGAGATACGCAGTATTTT
CASSSLLGGHGDTQYF
>-|TRBJ2-1|TRBV4-2|-
TGTGCCAGCAGCCAAGACCCCCCCGGGGACTACAATGAGCAGTTCTTC
CASSQDPPGDYNEQFF
>TRBD1|TRBJ2-7|TRBV10-2|-
TGCGCCAGCCGGCAGGGGGCTCCCTACGAGCAGTACTTC
CASRQGAPYEQYF
>-|TRBJ2-2|TRBV19|-
TGTGCCAGTAGTATACCGACTGGAGCGAACACCGGGGAGCTGTTTTTT
CASSIPTGANTGELFF
>-|TRBJ1-2|TRBV5-1|-
TGCGCCAGCAGCTTGGTCCCAGGGCAGAGCTACACCTTC
CASSLVPGQSYTF
>-|TRBJ2-7|TRBV19|-
TGTGCCAGTAGTACCCGAGAAGGTCAGGGGCCCTCCTACGAGCAGTACTTC
CASSTREGQGPSYEQYF
>-|TRBJ2-3|TRBV5-1|-
TGCGCCAGCAGCTCGCAAGGCTTTAGCACAGATACGCAGTATTTT
CASSSQGFSTDTQYF
>TRBD1|TRBJ1-6|TRBV5-5|-
TGTGCCAGCAGTCCCGGGACAGCGGGTTCACCCCTCCACTTT
CASSPGTAGSPLHF
>-|TRBJ1-1|TRBV9|-
TGTGCCAGCAGCGCCATCCGGGGGTCAATGAACACTGAAGCTTTCTTT
CASSAIRGSMNTEAFF